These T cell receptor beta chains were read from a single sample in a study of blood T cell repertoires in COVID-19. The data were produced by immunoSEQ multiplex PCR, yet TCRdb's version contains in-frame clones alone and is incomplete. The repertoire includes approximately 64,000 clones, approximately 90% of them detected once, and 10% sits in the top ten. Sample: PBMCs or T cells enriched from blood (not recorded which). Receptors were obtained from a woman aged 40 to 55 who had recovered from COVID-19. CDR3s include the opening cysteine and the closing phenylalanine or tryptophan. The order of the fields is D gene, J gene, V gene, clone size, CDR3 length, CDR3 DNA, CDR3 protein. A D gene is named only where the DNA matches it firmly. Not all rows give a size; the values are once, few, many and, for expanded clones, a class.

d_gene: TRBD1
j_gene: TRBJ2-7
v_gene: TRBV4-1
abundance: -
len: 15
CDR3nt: TGCGCCAGCAGCCAGACAGGGCAGACGGTCTACGAGCAGTACTTC
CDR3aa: CASSQTGQTVYEQYF

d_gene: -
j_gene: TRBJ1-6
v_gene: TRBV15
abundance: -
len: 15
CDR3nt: TGTGCCACCAGCGGCGGGCCCTCCCGGATTTCACCCCTCCACTTT
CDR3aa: CATSGGPSRISPLHF

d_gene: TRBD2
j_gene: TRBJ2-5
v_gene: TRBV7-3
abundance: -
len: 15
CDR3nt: TGTGCCAGCAGCTTACTAGCGGGGTCTCAAGAGACCCAGTACTTC
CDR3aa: CASSLLAGSQETQYF

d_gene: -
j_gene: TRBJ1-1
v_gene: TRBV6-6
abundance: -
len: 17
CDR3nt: TGTGCCAGCAGTCTAAAAGCTCTCTTGGGGGGGAACACTGAAGCTTTCTTT
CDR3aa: CASSLKALLGGNTEAFF

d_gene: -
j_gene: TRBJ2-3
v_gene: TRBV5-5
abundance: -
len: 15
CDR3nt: TGTGCCAGCAGCCCGCAACAGGGTGTCGCAGATACGCAGTATTTT
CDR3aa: CASSPQQGVADTQYF

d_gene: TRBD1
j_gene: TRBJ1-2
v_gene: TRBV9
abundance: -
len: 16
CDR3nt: TGTGCCAGCAGCGTAGGGGGGCGACAGGGAGCCTATGGCTACACCTTC
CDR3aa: CASSVGGRQGAYGYTF

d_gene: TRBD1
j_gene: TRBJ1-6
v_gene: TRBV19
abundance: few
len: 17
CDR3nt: TGTGCCAGTAGTACCGGACAGGGGGGCTCCTATAATTCACCCCTCCACTTT
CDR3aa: CASSTGQGGSYNSPLHF

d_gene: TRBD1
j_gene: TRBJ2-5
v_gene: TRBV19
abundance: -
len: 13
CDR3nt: TGTGCCAGTAGGGGGACAGGGAGGGAGACCCAGTACTTC
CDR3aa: CASRGTGRETQYF

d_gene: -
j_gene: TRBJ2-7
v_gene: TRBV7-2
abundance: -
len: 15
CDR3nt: TGTGCCAGCAGCTTAGTGGGGACTGATTCCTACGAGCAGTACTTC
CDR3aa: CASSLVGTDSYEQYF

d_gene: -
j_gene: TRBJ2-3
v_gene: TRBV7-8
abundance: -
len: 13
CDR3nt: TGTGCCAGCAGCTTAGAACGGGGGGATACGCAGTATTTT
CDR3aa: CASSLERGDTQYF

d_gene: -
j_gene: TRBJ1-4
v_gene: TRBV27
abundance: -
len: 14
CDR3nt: TGTGCCAGCAGTTTATCGGAGATCAGTGAAAAACTGTTTTTT
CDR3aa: CASSLSEISEKLFF

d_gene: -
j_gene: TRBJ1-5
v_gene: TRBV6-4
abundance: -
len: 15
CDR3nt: TGTGCCAGCAGTCCGGCAGGAGGTAGCAATCAGCCCCAGCATTTT
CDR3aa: CASSPAGGSNQPQHF

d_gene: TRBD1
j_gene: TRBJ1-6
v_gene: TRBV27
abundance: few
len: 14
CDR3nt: TGTGCCAGCAGTAACCGGGACAGAAATTCACCCCTCCACTTT
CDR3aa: CASSNRDRNSPLHF

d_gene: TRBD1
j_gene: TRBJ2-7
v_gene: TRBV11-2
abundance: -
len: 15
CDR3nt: TGTGCCAGCAGCAAGCTCCGGGACAGGGCCTACGAGCAGTACTTC
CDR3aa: CASSKLRDRAYEQYF

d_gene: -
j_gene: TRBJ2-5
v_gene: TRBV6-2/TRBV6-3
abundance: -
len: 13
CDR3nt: TGTGCCAGCAGTCCAGGGAACAGCGTTACCCAGTACTTC
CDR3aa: CASSPGNSVTQYF

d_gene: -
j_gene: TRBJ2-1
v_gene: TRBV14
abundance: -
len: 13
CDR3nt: TGTGCCAGCAGCCTTAGCGGATACAATGAGCAGTTCTTC
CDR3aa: CASSLSGYNEQFF

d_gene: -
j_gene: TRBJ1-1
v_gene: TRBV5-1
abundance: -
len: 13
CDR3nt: TGCGCCAGCAGCACTAATACAGGGACTGAAGCTTTCTTT
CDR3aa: CASSTNTGTEAFF

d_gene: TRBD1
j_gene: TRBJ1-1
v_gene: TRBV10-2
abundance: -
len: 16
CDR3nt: TGCGCCAGCAGTGAGTCTATAAGGGGGCGAAGCACTGAAGCTTTCTTT
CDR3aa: CASSESIRGRSTEAFF

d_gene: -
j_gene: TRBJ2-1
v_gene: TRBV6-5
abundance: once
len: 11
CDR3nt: TGTGCCAGCATGGACTATAATGAGCAGTTCTTC
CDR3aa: CASMDYNEQFF

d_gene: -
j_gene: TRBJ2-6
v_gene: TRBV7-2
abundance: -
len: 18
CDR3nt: TGTGCCAGCAGCTTAGGTCGGACAGCCCGCTCTGGGGCCAACGTCCTGACTTTC
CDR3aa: CASSLGRTARSGANVLTF

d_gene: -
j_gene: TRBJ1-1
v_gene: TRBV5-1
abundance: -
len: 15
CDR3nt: TGCGCCAGCAGCTTGGTTTCAGGGGCTGGGACTGAAGCTTTCTTT
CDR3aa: CASSLVSGAGTEAFF

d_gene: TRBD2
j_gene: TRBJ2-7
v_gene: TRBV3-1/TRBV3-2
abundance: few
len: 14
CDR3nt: TGTGCCAGCAGCGGCTCTAGCGGGGGGCACGAGCAGTACTTC
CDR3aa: CASSGSSGGHEQYF